This T cell receptor (beta chain) originates from a study of cytomegalovirus exposure and HLA in healthy donors. CDR3 length: 16 amino acids. V lost 4 bases to trimming and J lost 1 base, with 16 bases between them. In germline, CDR1 is SGHAT, CDR2 FQNNGV. All donors participated as healthy donors of bone marrow. PCR involved 60 Vbeta and 13 Jbeta primers. TCRdb keeps only in-frame clones here, not all; method: immunoSEQ multiplex PCR. The table lists about 160,000 clones. This chain links TRBV11-2 with TRBJ1-1; D might be TRBD1 (5 bases). Sequencing was performed on PBMCs. The receptor's source is an older woman in good health and CMV-seronegative. CDR3 amino acids: CASSSPSDTQNTEAFF. In DNA, the CDR3 is TGTGCCAGCAGCTCTCCCTCGGACACCCAGAACACTGAAGCTTTCTTT.